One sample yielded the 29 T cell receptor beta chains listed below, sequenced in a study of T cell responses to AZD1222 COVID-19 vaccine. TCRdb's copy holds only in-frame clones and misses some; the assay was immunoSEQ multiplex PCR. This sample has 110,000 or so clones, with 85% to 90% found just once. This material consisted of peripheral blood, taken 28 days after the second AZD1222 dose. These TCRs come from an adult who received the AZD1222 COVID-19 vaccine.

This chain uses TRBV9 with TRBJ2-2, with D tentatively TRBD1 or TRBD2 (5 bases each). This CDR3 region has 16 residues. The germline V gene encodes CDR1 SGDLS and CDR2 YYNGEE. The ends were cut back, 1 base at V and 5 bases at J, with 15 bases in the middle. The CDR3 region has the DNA TGTGCCAGCAGCGTACAATCGGGACCCCGGACCGGGGAGCTGTTTTTT. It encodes CASSVQSGPRTGELFF.

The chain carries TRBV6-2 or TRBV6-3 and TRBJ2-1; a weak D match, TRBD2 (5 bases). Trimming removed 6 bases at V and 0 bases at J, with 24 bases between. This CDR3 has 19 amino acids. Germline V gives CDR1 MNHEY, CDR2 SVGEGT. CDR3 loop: CASSHALSTRAVSYNEQFF. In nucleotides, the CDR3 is TGTGCCAGCAGCCACGCGCTATCTACTAGAGCGGTCTCCTACAATGAGCAGTTCTTC.

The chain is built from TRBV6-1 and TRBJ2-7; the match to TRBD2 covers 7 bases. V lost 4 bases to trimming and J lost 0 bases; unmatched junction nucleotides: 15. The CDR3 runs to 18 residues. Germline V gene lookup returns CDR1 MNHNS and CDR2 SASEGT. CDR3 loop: CASSAQRWGGSPSYEQYF. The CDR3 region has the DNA TGTGCCAGCAGTGCTCAAAGGTGGGGAGGGAGCCCCTCCTACGAGCAGTACTTC.

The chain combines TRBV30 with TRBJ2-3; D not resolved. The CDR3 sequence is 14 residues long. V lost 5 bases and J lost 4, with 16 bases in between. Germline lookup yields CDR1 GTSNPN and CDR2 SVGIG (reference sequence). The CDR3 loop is CAWSNGMSADTQYF. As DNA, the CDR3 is TGTGCCTGGTCAAATGGGATGAGCGCAGATACGCAGTATTTT. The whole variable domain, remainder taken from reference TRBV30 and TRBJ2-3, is SQTIHQWPATLVQPVGSPLSLECTVEGTSNPNLYWYRQAAGRGLQLLFYSVGIGQISSEVPQNLSASRPQDRQFILSSKKLLLSDSGFYLCAWSNGMSADTQYFGPGTRLTVL.

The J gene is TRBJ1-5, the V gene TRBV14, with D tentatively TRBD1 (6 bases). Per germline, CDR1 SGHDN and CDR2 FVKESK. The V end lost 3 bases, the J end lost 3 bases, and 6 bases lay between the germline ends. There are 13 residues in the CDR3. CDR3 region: CASSQGANQPQHF. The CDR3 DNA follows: TGTGCCAGCAGCCAGGGGGCCAATCAGCCCCAGCATTTT.

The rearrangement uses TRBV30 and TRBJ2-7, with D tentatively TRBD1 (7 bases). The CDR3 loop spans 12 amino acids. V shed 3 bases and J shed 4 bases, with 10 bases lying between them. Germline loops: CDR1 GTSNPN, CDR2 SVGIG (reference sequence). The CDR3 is CAWSRGRYEQYF. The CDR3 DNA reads TGTGCCTGGAGCAGGGGGAGGTACGAGCAGTACTTC.

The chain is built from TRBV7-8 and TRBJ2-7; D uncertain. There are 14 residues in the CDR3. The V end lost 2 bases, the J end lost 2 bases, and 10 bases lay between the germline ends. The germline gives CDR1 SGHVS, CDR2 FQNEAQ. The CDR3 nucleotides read TGTGCCAGCAGCTTACACCGCCTTCCCTACGAGCAGTACTTC. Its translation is CASSLHRLPYEQYF.

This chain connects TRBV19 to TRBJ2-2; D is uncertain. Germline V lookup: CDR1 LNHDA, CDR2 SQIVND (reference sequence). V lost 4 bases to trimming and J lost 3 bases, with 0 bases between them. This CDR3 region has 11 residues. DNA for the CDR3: TGTGCCAGTAGTAACACCGGGGAGCTGTTTTTT. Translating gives CASSNTGELFF.

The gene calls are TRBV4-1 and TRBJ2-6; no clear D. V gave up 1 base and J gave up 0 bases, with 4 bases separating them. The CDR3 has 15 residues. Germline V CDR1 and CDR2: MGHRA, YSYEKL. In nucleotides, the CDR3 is TGCGCCAGCAGCCAAGGGCACTCTGGGGCCAACGTCCTGACTTTC. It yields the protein CASSQGHSGANVLTF.

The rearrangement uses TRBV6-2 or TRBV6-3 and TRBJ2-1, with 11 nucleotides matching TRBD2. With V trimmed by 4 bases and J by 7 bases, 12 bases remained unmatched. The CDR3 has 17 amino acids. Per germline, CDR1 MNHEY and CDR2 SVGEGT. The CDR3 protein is CASSSPLAGGRYNEQFF. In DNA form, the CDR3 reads TGTGCCAGCAGTTCCCCATTAGCGGGAGGGCGATATAATGAGCAGTTCTTC.

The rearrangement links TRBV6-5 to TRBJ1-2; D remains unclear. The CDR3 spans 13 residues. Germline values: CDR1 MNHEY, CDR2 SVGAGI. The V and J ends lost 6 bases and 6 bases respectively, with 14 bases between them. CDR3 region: CASRSTRRHGYTF. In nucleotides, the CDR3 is TGTGCCAGCAGAAGTACACGGAGACATGGCTACACCTTC.

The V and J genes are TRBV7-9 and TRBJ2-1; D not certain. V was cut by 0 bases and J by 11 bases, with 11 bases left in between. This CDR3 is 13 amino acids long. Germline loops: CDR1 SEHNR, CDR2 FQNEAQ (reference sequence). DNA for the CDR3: TGTGCCAGCAGCTTAGCGATGAAAACTCAGCAGTTCTTC. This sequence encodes CASSLAMKTQQFF.

CDR3 coding DNA: TGTGCCAGCATGGGTGGGGCGGGGAACACCGGGGAGCTGTTTTTT. Residues: CASMGGAGNTGELFF. This rearrangement joins TRBV28 to TRBJ2-2; the D gene could be TRBD1 or TRBD2 (5 bases each). The CDR3 contains 15 residues. Trimming shortened V by 7 bases and J by 1 base, and 13 bases separated the two germline ends. Germline values: CDR1 MDHEN, CDR2 SYDVKM.

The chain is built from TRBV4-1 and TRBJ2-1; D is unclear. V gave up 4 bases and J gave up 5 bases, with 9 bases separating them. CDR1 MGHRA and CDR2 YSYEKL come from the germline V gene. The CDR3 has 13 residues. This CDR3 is CASSRSENNEQFF. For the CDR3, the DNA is TGCGCCAGCAGCCGATCCGAAAACAATGAGCAGTTCTTC.

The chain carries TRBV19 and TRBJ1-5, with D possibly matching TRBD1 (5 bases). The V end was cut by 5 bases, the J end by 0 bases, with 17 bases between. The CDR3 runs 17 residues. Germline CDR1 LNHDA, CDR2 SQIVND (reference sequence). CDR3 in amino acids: CASSVQGWGDSNQPQHF. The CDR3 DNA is TGTGCCAGTAGTGTTCAAGGGTGGGGGGATAGCAATCAGCCCCAGCATTTT. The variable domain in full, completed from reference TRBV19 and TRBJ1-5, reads DGGITQSPKYLFRKEGQNVTLSCEQNLNHDAMYWYRQDPGQGLRLIYYSQIVNDFQKGDIAEGYSVSREKKESFPLTVTSAQKNPTAFYLCASSVQGWGDSNQPQHFGDGTRLSIL.

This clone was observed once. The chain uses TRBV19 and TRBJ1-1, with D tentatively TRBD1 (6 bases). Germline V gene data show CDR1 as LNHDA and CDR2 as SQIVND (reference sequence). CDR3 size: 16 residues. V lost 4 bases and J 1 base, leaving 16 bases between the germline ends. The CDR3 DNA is TGTGCCAGTAGTAACTTCCTCGGGACATCGAACACTGAAGCTTTCTTT. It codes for CASSNFLGTSNTEAFF.

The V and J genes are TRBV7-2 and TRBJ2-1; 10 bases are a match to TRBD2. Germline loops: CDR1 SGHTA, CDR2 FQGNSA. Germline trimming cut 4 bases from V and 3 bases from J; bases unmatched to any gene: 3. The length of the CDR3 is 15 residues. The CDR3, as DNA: TGTGCCAGCAGCTCTAGCGGGAGTATCTACAATGAGCAGTTCTTC. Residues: CASSSSGSIYNEQFF.

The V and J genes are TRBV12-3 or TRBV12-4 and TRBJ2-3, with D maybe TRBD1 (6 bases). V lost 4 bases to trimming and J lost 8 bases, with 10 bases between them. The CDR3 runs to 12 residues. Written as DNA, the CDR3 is TGTGCCAGCAGTTCAGGGGATGGTACGCAGTATTTT. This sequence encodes CASSSGDGTQYF.

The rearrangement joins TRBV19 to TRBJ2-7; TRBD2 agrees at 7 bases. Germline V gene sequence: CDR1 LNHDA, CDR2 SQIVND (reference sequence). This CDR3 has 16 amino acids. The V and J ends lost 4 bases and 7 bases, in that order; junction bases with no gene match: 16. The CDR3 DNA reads TGTGCCAGTAGTAGCAACTATCCTAGCGGCTGGGGGGAGCAGTACTTC. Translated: CASSSNYPSGWGEQYF. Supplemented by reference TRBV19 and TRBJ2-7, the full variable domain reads DGGITQSPKYLFRKEGQNVTLSCEQNLNHDAMYWYRQDPGQGLRLIYYSQIVNDFQKGDIAEGYSVSREKKESFPLTVTSAQKNPTAFYLCASSSNYPSGWGEQYFGPGTRLTVT.

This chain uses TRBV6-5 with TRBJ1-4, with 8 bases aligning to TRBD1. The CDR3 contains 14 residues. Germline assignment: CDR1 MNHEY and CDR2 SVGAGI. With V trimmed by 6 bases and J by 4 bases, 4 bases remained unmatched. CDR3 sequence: CASSRQGINEKLFF. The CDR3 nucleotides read TGTGCCAGCAGCCGACAGGGGATTAATGAAAAACTGTTTTTT.

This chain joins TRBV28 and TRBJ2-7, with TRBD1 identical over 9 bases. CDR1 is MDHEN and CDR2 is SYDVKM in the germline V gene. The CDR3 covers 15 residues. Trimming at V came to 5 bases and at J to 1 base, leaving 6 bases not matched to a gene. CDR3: CASSHRDRASYEQYF. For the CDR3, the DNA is TGTGCCAGCAGTCACCGGGACAGGGCATCCTACGAGCAGTACTTC.

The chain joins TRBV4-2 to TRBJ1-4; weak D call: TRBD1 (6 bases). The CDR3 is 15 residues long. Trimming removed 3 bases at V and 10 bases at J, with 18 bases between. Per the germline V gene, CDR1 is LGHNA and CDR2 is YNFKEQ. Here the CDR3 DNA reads TGTGCCAGCAGCCAGAGGCCAGGGGTGCTCGGAAAACTGTTTTTT. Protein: CASSQRPGVLGKLFF.

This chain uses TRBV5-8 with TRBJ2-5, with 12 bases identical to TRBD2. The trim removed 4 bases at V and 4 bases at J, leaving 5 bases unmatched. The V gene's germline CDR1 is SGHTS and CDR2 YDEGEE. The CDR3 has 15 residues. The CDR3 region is CASSPGLAGLETQYF. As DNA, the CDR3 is TGTGCCAGCAGCCCGGGACTAGCGGGCCTAGAGACCCAGTACTTC.

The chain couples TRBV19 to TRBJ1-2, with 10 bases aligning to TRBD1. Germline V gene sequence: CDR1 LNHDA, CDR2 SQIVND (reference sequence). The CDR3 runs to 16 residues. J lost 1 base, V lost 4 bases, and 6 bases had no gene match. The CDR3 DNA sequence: TGTGCCAGTAGTACGAACCGGGACAGGGGTAACTATGGCTACACCTTC. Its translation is CASSTNRDRGNYGYTF.

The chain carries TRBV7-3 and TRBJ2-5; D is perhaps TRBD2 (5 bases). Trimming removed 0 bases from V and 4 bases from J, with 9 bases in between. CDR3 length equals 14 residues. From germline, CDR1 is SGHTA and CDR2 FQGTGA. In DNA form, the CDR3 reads TGTGCCAGCAGCTTAACAGGAAGCGGAGAGACCCAGTACTTC. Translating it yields CASSLTGSGETQYF.

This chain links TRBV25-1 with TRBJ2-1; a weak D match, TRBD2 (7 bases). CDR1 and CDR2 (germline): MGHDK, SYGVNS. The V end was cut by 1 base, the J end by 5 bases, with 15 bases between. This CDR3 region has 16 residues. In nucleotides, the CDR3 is TGTGCCAGCAGTGAATGGGGGGGGGCCAGAAACAATGAGCAGTTCTTC. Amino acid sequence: CASSEWGGARNNEQFF.

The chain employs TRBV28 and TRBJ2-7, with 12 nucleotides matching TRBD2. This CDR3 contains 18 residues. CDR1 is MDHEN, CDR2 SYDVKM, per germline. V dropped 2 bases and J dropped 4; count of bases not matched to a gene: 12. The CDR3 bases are TGTGCCAGCAGTTTACCATTCGAGCTAGCGGGGGGGAATTACGAGCAGTACTTC. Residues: CASSLPFELAGGNYEQYF.

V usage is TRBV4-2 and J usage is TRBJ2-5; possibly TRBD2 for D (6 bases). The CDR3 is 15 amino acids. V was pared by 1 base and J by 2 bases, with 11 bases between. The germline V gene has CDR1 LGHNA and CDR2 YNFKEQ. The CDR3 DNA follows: TGTGCCAGCAGCCAAGTGGGAGGAGGGCAAGAGACCCAGTACTTC. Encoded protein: CASSQVGGGQETQYF.

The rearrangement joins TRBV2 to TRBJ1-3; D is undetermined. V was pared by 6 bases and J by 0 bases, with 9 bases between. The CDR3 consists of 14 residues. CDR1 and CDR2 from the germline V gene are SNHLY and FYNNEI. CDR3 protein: CASRLRDSGNTIYF. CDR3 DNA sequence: TGTGCCAGCAGGCTACGGGACTCTGGAAACACCATATATTTT.